Listed below are T cell receptor beta chains from one sample, sequenced in a study of control samples from healthy donors and cancer patients. Produced via immunoSEQ multiplex PCR; TCRdb's table is partial and in-frame only. This sample has 140,000 or so clones, with roughly 90% found just once. Sequenced material: blood. The receptors here all came from a man in his thirties or forties in good health. Each CDR3 is given with its conserved first and last residue. A D gene is named only where the DNA matches it firmly. The size of a clone is reported for some rows only, either as once, few or many, or as a class for expanded clones.

d_call clone_size j_call v_call cdr3_nt cdr3_aa
TRBD2 . TRBJ2-1 TRBV5-1 TGCGCCAGCAGCTTGGATAGCGGGAGATTCGATAATGAGCAGTTCTTC CASSLDSGRFDNEQFF
. . TRBJ1-4 TRBV6-2/TRBV6-3 TGTGCCAGCAGCAACCCGTCGGGTGCAACTAATGAAAAACTGTTTTTT CASSNPSGATNEKLFF
TRBD1 . TRBJ1-2 TRBV19 TGTGCCAGTAGTGACCTCCCAGGGGGCGAACTTCATGGCTACACCTTC CASSDLPGGELHGYTF
. . TRBJ2-3 TRBV6-6 TGTGCCAGCCGAATTTTATCTAGCACAGATACGCAGTATTTT CASRILSSTDTQYF
TRBD1 . TRBJ1-2 TRBV18 TGTGCCAGCTCTGACCCGGGACAGGGATCCTATGGCTACACCTTC CASSDPGQGSYGYTF
. . TRBJ2-3 TRBV19 TGTGCCAGTAGTGCGGAGGGCACAGATACGCAGTATTTT CASSAEGTDTQYF
TRBD2 once TRBJ2-1 TRBV6-2/TRBV6-3 TGTGCCAGCAGTTACTCGAGGGTAGCGGGAGCCAGTTACAATGAGCAGTTCTTC CASSYSRVAGASYNEQFF
TRBD2 once TRBJ2-1 TRBV6-5 TGTGCCAGCAGTTATTTGGCTAGCGGTCCCCTCAATGAGCAGTTCTTC CASSYLASGPLNEQFF
TRBD1 . TRBJ2-3 TRBV5-8 TGTGCCAGCAGCTTGGGACAGGGGCCCTACACAGATACGCAGTATTTT CASSLGQGPYTDTQYF
. . TRBJ2-3 TRBV6-5 TGTGCCAGCAGTTACTCCCGCGTGACTAGAGATACGCAGTATTTT CASSYSRVTRDTQYF
. . TRBJ2-5 TRBV18 TGTGCCAGCTCACAGATTCAGGGGACTCAAGAGACCCAGTACTTC CASSQIQGTQETQYF
. . TRBJ1-5 TRBV14 TGTGCCAGCAGCCAAACTGGTTATCAGCCCCAGCATTTT CASSQTGYQPQHF
. . TRBJ1-6 TRBV6-6 TGTGCCAGCAGTCCCAGTGTTTGGCTAAGCTCCTATAATTCACCCCTCCACTTT CASSPSVWLSSYNSPLHF
. . TRBJ1-2 TRBV7-8 TGTGCCAGCAGCTTAGCTTCCGATGGCTACACCTTC CASSLASDGYTF
. . TRBJ1-3 TRBV5-1 TGCGCCAGCAGCTTGGCCGGACAGCAGATCTCTGGAAACACCATATATTTT CASSLAGQQISGNTIYF
TRBD2 once TRBJ2-2 TRBV7-9 TGTGCCAGCAGCTCCAGCCTAGCGGGGTACAACACCGGGGAGCTGTTTTTT CASSSSLAGYNTGELFF
. few TRBJ2-1 TRBV9 TGTGCCAGCAGCGTAGCGGGAGCCAATTTCGACAATGAGCAGTTCTTC CASSVAGANFDNEQFF
TRBD1 . TRBJ2-3 TRBV7-8 TGTGCCAGCAGCTACCCGCAGGGGGCAGATACGCAGTATTTT CASSYPQGADTQYF
. . TRBJ2-2 TRBV27 TGTGCCAGCAGTTACACGTCGGGGTGGGCCGGGGAGCTGTTTTTT CASSYTSGWAGELFF
TRBD1 . TRBJ2-3 TRBV24-1 TGTGCCACCAGTGACCCGACCATGACAGGGCCCTGGACAGATACGCAGTATTTT CATSDPTMTGPWTDTQYF
TRBD1 . TRBJ2-5 TRBV3-1/TRBV3-2 TGTGCCAGCAGCCTACAGGGGCCCCAAGAGACCCAGTACTTC CASSLQGPQETQYF
. . TRBJ1-1 TRBV9 TGTGCCAGCAGCGTAGGGGCGGCGAACACTGAAGCTTTCTTT CASSVGAANTEAFF
. . TRBJ2-7 TRBV5-6 TGTGCCAGCAGCTTGGCCCCGGGCCGCTATATGTACGAGCAGTACTTC CASSLAPGRYMYEQYF
TRBD1 once TRBJ2-5 TRBV4-3 TGCGCCAGCAGCCAAGTTCTGGGACAGGGGGAGACCCAGTACTTC CASSQVLGQGETQYF
. . TRBJ2-3 TRBV2 TGTGCCAGCACCGTCCCGGACGGGGGCACAGATACGCAGTATTTT CASTVPDGGTDTQYF
TRBD1 . TRBJ2-2 TRBV19 TGTGCCAGTAGTAGGGACAGGGATAGAACCGGGGAGCTGTTTTTT CASSRDRDRTGELFF
TRBD1 . TRBJ2-1 TRBV12-5 TGTGCTAGTGGTTTGGGGATAGGGACAGGTTTATACAATGAGCAGTTCTTC CASGLGIGTGLYNEQFF
. . TRBJ2-2 TRBV2 TGTGCCAGCAATGAGCGCGTGGTGGGCGGGGAGCTGTTTTTT CASNERVVGGELFF
. . TRBJ1-4 TRBV18 TGTGCCAGCTCACCACCGCCTCAGGGGACTAATGAAAAACTGTTTTTT CASSPPPQGTNEKLFF
. . TRBJ2-7 TRBV9 TGTGCCAGCAGCGTAGCTCTCGACAGGATCGGGGAGCAGTACTTC CASSVALDRIGEQYF
. . TRBJ2-7 TRBV19 TGTGCCAGTAGTATGCAATGGAGCTCCTACGAGCAGTACTTC CASSMQWSSYEQYF
TRBD2 . TRBJ2-3 TRBV18 TGTGCCAGCTCAAGGGGACTAGCGACAGATACGCAGTATTTT CASSRGLATDTQYF
. . TRBJ2-2 TRBV18 TGTGCCAGCTCACCAGCGGGGAGGAACACCGGGGAGCTGTTTTTT CASSPAGRNTGELFF
. . TRBJ1-6 TRBV10-3 TGTGCCATTAAAGGGGACATACTCTCCTATAATTCACCCCTCCACTTT CAIKGDILSYNSPLHF
TRBD2 once TRBJ2-3 TRBV5-1 TGCGCCAGCAGCTTGGGACTAGCGGTGGTAGATACGCAGTATTTT CASSLGLAVVDTQYF
. few TRBJ2-5 TRBV7-2 TGTGCCAGCAGCACCCAAGGAGGGGGGTTCCAAGAGACCCAGTACTTC CASSTQGGGFQETQYF
TRBD2 . TRBJ2-1 TRBV7-6 TGTGCCAGCAGCTTGACTAGCGGGACCAATTCGGAGGAGCAGTTCTTC CASSLTSGTNSEEQFF
. . TRBJ1-2 TRBV4-1 TGCGCCAGCAGCCAAGAACACTATGGCTACACCTTC CASSQEHYGYTF
TRBD1 few TRBJ2-2 TRBV27 TGTGCCAGCAGTCTGACCTTACCGGGACAGGGGGCGTGGACCGGGGAGCTGTTTTTT CASSLTLPGQGAWTGELFF
TRBD2 . TRBJ2-1 TRBV4-1 TGCGCCAGCAGCCCGCGGGAGGACTCCTACAATGAGCAGTTCTTC CASSPREDSYNEQFF
. . TRBJ2-7 TRBV18 TGTGCCAGCTCACGGGGAGCCTCTACCTACGAGCAGTACTTC CASSRGASTYEQYF
. . TRBJ1-1 TRBV20-1 TGCAGTGCTATTGGAACTGAAGCTTTCTTT CSAIGTEAFF